The next 24 T cell receptor beta chains were all read from a single sample in a study of cytomegalovirus exposure and HLA in healthy donors. The PCR employed 60 Vbeta primers together with 13 Jbeta primers. TCRdb's copy holds only in-frame clones and misses some; the assay was immunoSEQ multiplex PCR. The sample yields 100,000 to 150,000 clones, about three quarters seen once. What was sequenced was PBMCs. The receptors come from a human donor in good health.

The chain recombines TRBV11-3 with TRBJ2-2; TRBD1 is a possible D gene (6 bases). V was clipped by 4 bases and J by 1 base, with 16 bases between them. This CDR3 spans 17 amino acids. Germline CDR1 and CDR2: SGHNT and YENEEA. CDR3: CASSSRAQGQNTGELFF. The CDR3 coding sequence is TGTGCCAGCAGCTCCCGGGCCCAGGGACAGAACACCGGGGAGCTGTTTTTT.

This clone turned up a few times. The chain recombines TRBV7-9 with TRBJ2-7, with TRBD1 matching over 9 bases. V lost 3 bases, J lost 1 base, and 4 bases stayed unmatched. The length of the CDR3 is 15 residues. The germline CDR1 and CDR2 sequences are SEHNR and FQNEAQ (reference sequence). CDR3 coding DNA: TGTGCCAGCAGCTTCCGGGACAGGGAATCCTACGAGCAGTACTTC. As protein: CASSFRDRESYEQYF.

Of note for this clone: In the same sample, other DNA sequences code for this CDR3. J is TRBJ2-7 and V is TRBV9; D perhaps matches TRBD1 (6 bases). Deletions cut 3 bases from V and 4 bases from J, with 17 bases between. Germline loops: CDR1 SGDLS, CDR2 YYNGEE. The CDR3 has 15 amino acids. The CDR3 bases are TGTGCCAGCAGCGAGGGAGATACAGGGTTGTACGAGCAGTACTTC. This gives the protein CASSEGDTGLYEQYF. Full variable domain (missing parts from reference TRBV9 and TRBJ2-7): DSGVTQTPKHLITATGQRVTLRCSPRSGDLSVYWYQQSLDQGLQFLIQYYNGEERAKGNILERFSAQQFPDLHSELNLSSLELGDSALYFCASSEGDTGLYEQYFGPGTRLTVT.

This sequence joins TRBV6-5 and TRBJ1-1, with TRBD1 matching over 9 bases. The CDR3 extends over 15 amino acids. V was pared by 6 bases and J by 2 bases, with 7 bases of the junction left unmatched. Germline CDR1 and CDR2: MNHEY and SVGAGI. CDR3 protein: CASSPGTGLNTEAFF. Written as DNA, the CDR3 is TGTGCCAGCAGCCCCGGGACAGGGCTCAACACTGAAGCTTTCTTT.

This clone is a singleton in its sample. The gene calls are TRBV5-4 and TRBJ2-7, with 8 bases that match TRBD1. Germline values: CDR1 SGHNT, CDR2 YYREEE (reference sequence). J gave up 0 bases and V 2 bases, and 7 bases lay outside the gene matches. This CDR3 comprises 16 residues. In DNA form, the CDR3 reads TGTGCCAGCAGCTTCGATTGGACAGGGCACTCCTACGAGCAGTACTTC. Translated, it gives CASSFDWTGHSYEQYF.

V gene TRBV29-1 combines with J gene TRBJ2-7; D is possibly TRBD1 (5 bases). The CDR3 is 13 amino acids. CDR1 is SQVTM and CDR2 is ANQGSEA in the germline V gene. The V gene lost 5 bases and the J gene lost 1 base, with 12 bases spanning the gap. CDR3 DNA: TGCAGCGTTCAAACCAGGACATCCTACGAGCAGTACTTC. Its translation is CSVQTRTSYEQYF.

Only one count was recorded for this clone. The sample has other DNA sequences that encode this CDR3 too. The rearrangement links TRBV29-1 to TRBJ2-5, with 7 bases matching TRBD2. The J segment lost 2 bases and the V segment lost 3 bases, leaving 0 bases of the junction unmatched. CDR1 and CDR2 (germline): SQVTM, ANQGSEA. The CDR3 consists of 12 residues. This chain's CDR3 is CSVERGQETQYF. CDR3 nucleotides: TGCAGCGTTGAGCGGGGGCAAGAGACCCAGTACTTC.

This rearrangement joins TRBV6-1 to TRBJ2-5; possibly TRBD1 for D (5 bases). Germline CDR1 MNHNS, CDR2 SASEGT. The CDR3 is 12 residues long. V dropped 8 bases and J dropped 5 bases, with 12 bases sitting between them. The CDR3 sequence: CASSPGFETQYF. Here the CDR3 DNA reads TGTGCCAGCTCGCCAGGGTTCGAGACCCAGTACTTC.

This rearrangement joins TRBV2 to TRBJ2-1; weak D call: TRBD2 (5 bases). The ends were cut back, 2 bases at V and 5 bases at J, with 10 bases in the middle. This CDR3 is 14 amino acids long. CDR1 is SNHLY and CDR2 is FYNNEI in the germline V gene. This chain's CDR3 is CASSEKTEDNEQFF. The CDR3 DNA sequence: TGTGCCAGCAGTGAAAAAACGGAGGACAATGAGCAGTTCTTC.

The rearrangement links TRBV19 to TRBJ2-7; D might be TRBD1 (6 bases). V lost 6 bases and J 3 bases, leaving 12 bases between the germline ends. The length of the CDR3 is 13 residues. Germline V lookup: CDR1 LNHDA, CDR2 SQIVND (reference sequence). The CDR3 sequence is CASRNRQDYEQYF. The CDR3, as DNA: TGTGCCAGTAGGAACCGACAGGACTACGAGCAGTACTTC.

The chain recombines TRBV25-1 with TRBJ1-1; 7 bases fit TRBD1. Trimming took 3 bases from V and 4 from J; bases not matched to a gene: 8. CDR1 and CDR2 (germline): MGHDK, SYGVNS. The CDR3 contains 15 residues. CDR3: CASSDRQGGGTEAFF. CDR3 in DNA: TGTGCCAGCAGTGACCGACAGGGTGGGGGCACTGAAGCTTTCTTT.

The chain links TRBV6-1 to TRBJ2-7; TRBD2 aligns across 13 bases. This CDR3 region has 15 residues. Per germline, CDR1 MNHNS and CDR2 SASEGT. With V trimmed by 6 bases and J by 9 bases, 11 bases remained unmatched. This CDR3 is CASRATSGGASGQYF. The CDR3 bases are TGTGCCAGCAGAGCCACTAGCGGGGGGGCCTCCGGGCAGTACTTC.

Concerning this clone: Its ends do not fully match the called genes, so a read error is possible. The chain links TRBV7-7 to TRBJ2-5, with D maybe TRBD2 (7 bases). CDR3 length equals 17 residues. CDR1 is SSHAT, CDR2 FNYEAQ, per germline (reference sequence). The CDR3 region is CASSPSRPSGQKETQYF. In nucleotides, the CDR3 is TGTGCTAGCAGCCCGTCCCGGCCTAGCGGACAGAAAGAGACCCAGTACTTC.

This chain uses TRBV4-2 with TRBJ1-4; 8 nucleotides match TRBD1. With 7 bases clipped from V and 8 bases from J, the junction kept 9 bases outside the gene matches. Germline-derived CDR1 and CDR2 are LGHNA and YNFKEQ. The CDR3 consists of 14 residues. CDR3 region: CASTLGTGEEKLFF. The CDR3 DNA reads as TGTGCCAGCACCCTAGGGACAGGAGAAGAAAAACTGTTTTTT.

The table lists this clone with a few counts. The chain carries TRBV4-1 and TRBJ1-4, with D unresolved. Germline CDR1 reads MGHRA; CDR2 reads YSYEKL. V lost 8 bases to trimming and J lost 6 bases, with 19 bases between them. CDR3 length: 15 residues. This chain's CDR3 is CASRGPGFNDEKLFF. The CDR3 DNA reads as TGCGCCAGCCGCGGCCCGGGATTCAATGATGAAAAACTGTTTTTT.

The V and J genes are TRBV19 and TRBJ2-7; TRBD1 matches at 7 bases. The CDR3 length is 14 residues. V dropped 9 bases and J dropped 3; count of bases not matched to a gene: 11. Germline CDR1 is LNHDA and CDR2 is SQIVND (reference sequence). In nucleotides, the CDR3 is TGTGCCAGAGCACCCGGGGACAGACACTACGAGCAGTACTTC. Translation: CARAPGDRHYEQYF.

This clone was counted only a few times. The chain has TRBV5-4 and TRBJ1-1; 7 bases align to TRBD1. V was pared by 2 bases and J by 6 bases, with 1 base of the junction left unmatched. CDR3 length: 12 amino acids. Germline lookup yields CDR1 SGHNT and CDR2 YYREEE (reference sequence). The CDR3 loop is CASSFRGAEAFF. The DNA of the CDR3 is TGTGCCAGCAGCTTCAGGGGGGCTGAAGCTTTCTTT. Filled out from reference TRBV5-4 and TRBJ1-1, the complete variable domain reads ETGVTQSPTHLIKTRGQQVTLRCSSQSGHNTVSWYQQALGQGPQFIFQYYREEENGRGNFPPRFSGLQFPNYSSELNVNALELDDSALYLCASSFRGAEAFFGQGTRLTVV.

This chain uses TRBV7-9 with TRBJ1-3, with unresolved D. V was shortened by 1 base and J by 4 bases, with 14 bases between the two germline ends. Germline lookup yields CDR1 SEHNR and CDR2 FQNEAQ (reference sequence). The CDR3 is 16 residues long. The CDR3 is CASSLGPLRVGNTIYF. The CDR3 region has the DNA TGTGCCAGCAGCTTAGGACCCCTCCGGGTGGGAAACACCATATATTTT.

The table lists this clone with a few counts. This sequence joins TRBV6-1 and TRBJ1-1, with 8 bases identical to TRBD1. Germline V CDR1 and CDR2: MNHNS, SASEGT. V gave up 7 bases and J gave up 1 base; unmatched junction bases: 8. This CDR3 has 15 amino acids. In DNA form, the CDR3 reads TGTGCCAGCAACCGACTGACAGGGGCGAACACTGAAGCTTTCTTT. It is translated as CASNRLTGANTEAFF.

The rearrangement uses TRBV7-7 and TRBJ2-1; no firm D call. There are 13 residues in the CDR3. The V end was cut by 5 bases, the J end by 2 bases, with 7 bases between. Germline V gene data show CDR1 as SSHAT and CDR2 as FNYEAQ (reference sequence). CDR3 nucleotides: TGTGCCAGCAGCCCCGGTACCTACAATGAGCAGTTCTTC. This codes for CASSPGTYNEQFF.

The rearrangement joins TRBV19 to TRBJ2-7; D may be TRBD1 (6 bases). V was pared by 8 bases and J by 3 bases, with 8 bases between. The CDR3 runs to 11 residues. Germline values: CDR1 LNHDA, CDR2 SQIVND (reference sequence). The CDR3 DNA sequence: TGTGCCAGTGGACAGTTCTACGAGCAGTACTTC. Translated, it gives CASGQFYEQYF.

The chain couples TRBV5-5 to TRBJ2-1; D is unclear. V dropped 0 bases and J dropped 0 bases, with 7 bases sitting between them. The germline gives CDR1 SGHKS, CDR2 YYEKEE (reference sequence). This CDR3 contains 15 residues. The CDR3 loop reads CASSLEASSYNEQFF. CDR3 sequence (DNA): TGTGCCAGCAGCTTGGAAGCTAGCTCCTACAATGAGCAGTTCTTC.

This chain connects TRBV19 to TRBJ2-2; TRBD2 aligns across 7 bases. Germline V gives CDR1 LNHDA, CDR2 SQIVND (reference sequence). V was pared by 3 bases and J by 4 bases, with 5 bases of the junction left unmatched. The CDR3 is 15 amino acids. The CDR3 spells CASSISWGGTGELFF. The CDR3 DNA follows: TGTGCCAGTAGTATTAGTTGGGGGGGCACCGGGGAGCTGTTTTTT.

V is TRBV27 and J is TRBJ1-1; TRBD1 matches at 7 bases. The junction had 11 bases not matched to a gene; V was cut back by 1 base and J by 0 bases. CDR1 is MNHEY and CDR2 is SMNVEV in the germline V gene (reference sequence). The CDR3 totals 18 residues. CDR3 in DNA: TGTGCCAGCAGTTTATTGGGCAGGGGGGTAGGATTGAACACTGAAGCTTTCTTT. This translates into CASSLLGRGVGLNTEAFF.